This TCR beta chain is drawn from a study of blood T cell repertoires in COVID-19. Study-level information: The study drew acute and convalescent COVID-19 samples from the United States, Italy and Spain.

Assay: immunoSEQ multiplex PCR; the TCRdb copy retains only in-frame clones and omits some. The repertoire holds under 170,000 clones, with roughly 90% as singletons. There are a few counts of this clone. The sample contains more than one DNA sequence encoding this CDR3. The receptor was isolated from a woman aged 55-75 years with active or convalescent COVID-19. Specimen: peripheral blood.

CDR3 sequence: CASSYSARGNQPQHF. The CDR3 DNA is TGTGCCAGCAGTTACTCGGCCAGGGGCAATCAGCCCCAGCATTTT. V usage is TRBV6-5 and J usage is TRBJ1-5; TRBD1 is a possible D gene (5 bases). Germline-derived CDR1 and CDR2 are MNHEY and SVGAGI. V lost 0 bases and J lost 2, with 8 bases in between. The CDR3 runs to 15 residues.